This T cell receptor beta chain derives from a study of blood T cell repertoires in COVID-19. As for the study in general: The origin of the acute and convalescent COVID-19 samples was the United States, Italy and Spain. The analysed material was cDNA or gDNA that came from T cells, B-cell-depleted T cells, or PBMCs.

Data came from immunoSEQ multiplex PCR; TCRdb stores just in-frame clones and leaves some out. The repertoire holds around 100,000 clones, with roughly 84% as singletons. The germline V and J ends were trimmed by 1 base and 7 bases, with 13 bases remaining between them. The germline V gene has CDR1 LNHDA and CDR2 SQIVND (reference sequence). The CDR3 runs to 14 residues. The chain joins TRBV19 to TRBJ1-1; D not resolved. The TCR sequence derives from a human donor in a cohort sampled during active or convalescent COVID-19. Source material: peripheral blood. The CDR3 sequence: CASSIGRLPNEAFF. The CDR3 coding sequence is TGTGCCAGTAGTATAGGCAGGTTACCAAATGAAGCTTTCTTT.